This T cell receptor (beta chain) derives from a study of blood T cell repertoires in COVID-19. Whole-study context: Acute and convalescent COVID-19 samples came from the United States, Italy and Spain. T cells, B-cell-depleted T cells, or PBMCs provided the cDNA or gDNA that served as material.

The CDR3 has 12 residues. CDR1 and CDR2 (germline): MNHEY, SVGEGT. Between the trimmed V and J ends, which lost 6 bases and 5 bases, there was a span of 11 bases. Authors' processing steps: Estimated nucleated cell counts came from reference gene primer amplification. The table came from immunoSEQ multiplex PCR; TCRdb's copy has only in-frame clones and leaves some out. V, J and clone size are taken as reported in that table, and D and trimming were inferred from the DNA itself. The sample consists of around 120,000 clones, 80% to 90% of them appearing once. The sequence came from a woman in her fifties or sixties with active or convalescent COVID-19. The sequencing sample was made of peripheral blood. This chain joins TRBV6-2 or TRBV6-3 and TRBJ2-7; the D is unclear. The CDR3: CASSRGPDEQYF. CDR3 DNA: TGTGCCAGCAGCCGTGGCCCCGACGAGCAGTACTTC.